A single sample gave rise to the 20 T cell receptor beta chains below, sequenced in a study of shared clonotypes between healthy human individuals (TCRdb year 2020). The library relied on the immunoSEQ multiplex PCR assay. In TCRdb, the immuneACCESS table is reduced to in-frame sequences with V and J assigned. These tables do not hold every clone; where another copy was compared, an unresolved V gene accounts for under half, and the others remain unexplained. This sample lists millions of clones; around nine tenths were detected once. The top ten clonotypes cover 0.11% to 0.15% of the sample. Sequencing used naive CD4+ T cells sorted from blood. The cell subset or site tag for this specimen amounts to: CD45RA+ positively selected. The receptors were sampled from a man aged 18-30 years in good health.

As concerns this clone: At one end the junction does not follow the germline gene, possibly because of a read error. In DNA, the CDR3 is TGCGCCAGCAGCCAAGACCCCGGGGGACTAGTCTTT. Amino acids: CASSQDPGGLVF. The chain has TRBV4-1 and TRBJ2-3; 8 positions agree with TRBD2. From germline, CDR1 is MGHRA and CDR2 YSYEKL. The CDR3 is made up of 12 amino acids.

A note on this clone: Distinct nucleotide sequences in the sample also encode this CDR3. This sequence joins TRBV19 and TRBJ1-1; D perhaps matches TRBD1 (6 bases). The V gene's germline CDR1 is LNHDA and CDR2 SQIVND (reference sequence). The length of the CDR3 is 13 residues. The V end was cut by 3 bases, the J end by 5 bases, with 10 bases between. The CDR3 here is CASSIQGTTEAFF. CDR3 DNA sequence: TGTGCCAGTAGTATTCAGGGGACGACTGAAGCTTTCTTT.

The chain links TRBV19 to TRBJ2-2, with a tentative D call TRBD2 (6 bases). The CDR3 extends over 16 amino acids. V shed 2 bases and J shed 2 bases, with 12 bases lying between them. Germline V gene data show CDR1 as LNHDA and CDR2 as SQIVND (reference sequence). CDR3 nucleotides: TGTGCCAGTAGTATATTCCGGGGGAGTAACACCGGGGAGCTGTTTTTT. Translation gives CASSIFRGSNTGELFF.

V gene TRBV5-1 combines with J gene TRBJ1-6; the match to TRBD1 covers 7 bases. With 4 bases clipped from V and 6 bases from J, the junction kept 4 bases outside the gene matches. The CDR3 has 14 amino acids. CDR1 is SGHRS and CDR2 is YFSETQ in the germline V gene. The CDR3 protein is CASSGGDSNSPLHF. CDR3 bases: TGCGCCAGCAGCGGGGGGGACAGTAATTCACCCCTCCACTTT.

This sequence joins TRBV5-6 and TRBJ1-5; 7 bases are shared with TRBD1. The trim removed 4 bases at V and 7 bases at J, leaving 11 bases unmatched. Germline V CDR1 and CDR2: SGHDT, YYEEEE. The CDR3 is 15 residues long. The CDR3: CASSLSTGREQPQHF. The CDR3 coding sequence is TGTGCCAGCAGCCTCTCGACAGGGCGGGAGCAGCCCCAGCATTTT.

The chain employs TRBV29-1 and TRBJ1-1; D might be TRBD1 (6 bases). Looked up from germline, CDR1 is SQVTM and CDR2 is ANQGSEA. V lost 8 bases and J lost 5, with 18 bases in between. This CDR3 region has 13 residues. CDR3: CSSCTGRRTEAFF. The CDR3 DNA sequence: TGCAGCTCATGCACAGGGAGGAGGACTGAAGCTTTCTTT.

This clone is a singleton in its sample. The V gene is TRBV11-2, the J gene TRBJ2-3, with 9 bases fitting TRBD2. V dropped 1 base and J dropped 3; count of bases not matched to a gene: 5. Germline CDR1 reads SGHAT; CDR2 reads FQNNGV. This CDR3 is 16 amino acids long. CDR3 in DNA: TGTGCCAGCAGCTTAGGAGCGGGAGGTAGTACAGATACGCAGTATTTT. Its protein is CASSLGAGGSTDTQYF.

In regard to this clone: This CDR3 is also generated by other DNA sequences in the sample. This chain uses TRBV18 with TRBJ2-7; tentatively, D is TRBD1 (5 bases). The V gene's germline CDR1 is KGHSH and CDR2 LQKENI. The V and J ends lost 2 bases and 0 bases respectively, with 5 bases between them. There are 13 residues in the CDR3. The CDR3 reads CASSPDSSYEQYF. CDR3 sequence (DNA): TGTGCCAGCTCACCAGACAGCTCCTACGAGCAGTACTTC.

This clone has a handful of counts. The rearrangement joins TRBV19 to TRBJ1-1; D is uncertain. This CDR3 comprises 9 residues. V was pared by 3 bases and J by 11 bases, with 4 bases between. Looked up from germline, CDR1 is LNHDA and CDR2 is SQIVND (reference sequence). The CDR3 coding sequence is TGTGCCAGTAGTATGGGTGCTTTCTTT. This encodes CASSMGAFF.

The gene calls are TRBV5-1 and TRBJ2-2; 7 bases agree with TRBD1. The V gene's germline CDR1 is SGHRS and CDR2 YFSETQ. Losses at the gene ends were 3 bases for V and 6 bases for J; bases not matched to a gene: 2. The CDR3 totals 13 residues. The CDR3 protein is CASSWQGAGELFF. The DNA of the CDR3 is TGCGCCAGCAGCTGGCAGGGGGCCGGGGAGCTGTTTTTT.

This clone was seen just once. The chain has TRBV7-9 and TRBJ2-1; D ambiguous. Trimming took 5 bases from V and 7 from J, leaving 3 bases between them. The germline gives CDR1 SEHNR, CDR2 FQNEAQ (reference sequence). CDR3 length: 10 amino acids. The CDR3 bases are TGTGCCAGCAGCACTAATGAGCAGTTCTTC. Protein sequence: CASSTNEQFF.

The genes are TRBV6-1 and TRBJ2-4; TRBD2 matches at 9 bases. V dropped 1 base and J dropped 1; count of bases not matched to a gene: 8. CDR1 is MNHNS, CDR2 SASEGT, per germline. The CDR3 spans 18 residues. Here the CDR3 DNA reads TGTGCCAGCAGTGAAGAAGGACTAGCGAGCGGCGCCAAAAACATTCAGTACTTC. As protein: CASSEEGLASGAKNIQYF.

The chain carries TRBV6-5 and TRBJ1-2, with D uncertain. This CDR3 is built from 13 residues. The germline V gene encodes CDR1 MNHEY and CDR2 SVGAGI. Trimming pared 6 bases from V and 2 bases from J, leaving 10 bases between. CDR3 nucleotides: TGTGCCAGCAGCTCCAGAAAAAACTATGGCTACACCTTC. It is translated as CASSSRKNYGYTF.

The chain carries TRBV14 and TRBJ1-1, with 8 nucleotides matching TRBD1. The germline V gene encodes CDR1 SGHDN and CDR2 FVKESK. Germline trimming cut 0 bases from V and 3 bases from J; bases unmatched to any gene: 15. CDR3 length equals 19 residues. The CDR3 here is CASSQDLVDRGSWYTEAFF. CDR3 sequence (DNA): TGTGCCAGCAGCCAAGATTTAGTCGACAGGGGATCTTGGTACACTGAAGCTTTCTTT.

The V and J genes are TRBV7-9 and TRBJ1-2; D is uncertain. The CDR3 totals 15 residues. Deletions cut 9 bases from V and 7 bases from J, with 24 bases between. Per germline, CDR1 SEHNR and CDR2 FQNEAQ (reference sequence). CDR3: CARGRRPKDRGGYTF. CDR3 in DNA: TGTGCCAGGGGGAGGAGGCCTAAGGATCGAGGTGGCTACACCTTC.

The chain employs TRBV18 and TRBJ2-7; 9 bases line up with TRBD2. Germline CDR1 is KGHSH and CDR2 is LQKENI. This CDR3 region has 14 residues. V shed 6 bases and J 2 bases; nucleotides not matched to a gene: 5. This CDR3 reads CASSVAGVAYEQYF. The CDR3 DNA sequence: TGTGCCAGCTCCGTAGCGGGAGTAGCCTACGAGCAGTACTTC.

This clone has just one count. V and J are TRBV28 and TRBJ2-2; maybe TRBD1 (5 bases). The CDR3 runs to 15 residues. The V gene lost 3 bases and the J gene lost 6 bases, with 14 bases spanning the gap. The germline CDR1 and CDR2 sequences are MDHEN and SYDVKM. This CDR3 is CASSFTGLGAGELFF. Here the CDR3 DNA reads TGTGCCAGCAGTTTTACAGGATTGGGTGCCGGGGAGCTGTTTTTT.

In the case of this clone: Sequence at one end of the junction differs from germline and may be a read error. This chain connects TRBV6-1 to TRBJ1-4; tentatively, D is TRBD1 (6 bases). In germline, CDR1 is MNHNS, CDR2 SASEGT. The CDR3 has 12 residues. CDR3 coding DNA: TGTGCCAGCAGAGGGGGGAATGGAAAACTGTTTTTT. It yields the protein CASRGGNGKLFF.

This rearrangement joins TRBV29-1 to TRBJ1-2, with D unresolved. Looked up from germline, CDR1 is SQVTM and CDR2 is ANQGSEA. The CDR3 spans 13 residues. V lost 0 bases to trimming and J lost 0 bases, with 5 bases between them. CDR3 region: CSVEDIPNYGYTF. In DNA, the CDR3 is TGCAGCGTTGAAGATATCCCTAACTATGGCTACACCTTC.

For the CDR3, the DNA is TGCAGTGCTAGACTAAATGGGGAGCTGTTTTTT. Protein sequence: CSARLNGELFF. The rearrangement joins TRBV20-1 to TRBJ2-2; D remains ambiguous. Germline V gene lookup returns CDR1 DFQATT and CDR2 SNEGSKA (reference sequence). This CDR3 has 11 amino acids. V gave up 2 bases and J gave up 8 bases, with 6 bases separating them.